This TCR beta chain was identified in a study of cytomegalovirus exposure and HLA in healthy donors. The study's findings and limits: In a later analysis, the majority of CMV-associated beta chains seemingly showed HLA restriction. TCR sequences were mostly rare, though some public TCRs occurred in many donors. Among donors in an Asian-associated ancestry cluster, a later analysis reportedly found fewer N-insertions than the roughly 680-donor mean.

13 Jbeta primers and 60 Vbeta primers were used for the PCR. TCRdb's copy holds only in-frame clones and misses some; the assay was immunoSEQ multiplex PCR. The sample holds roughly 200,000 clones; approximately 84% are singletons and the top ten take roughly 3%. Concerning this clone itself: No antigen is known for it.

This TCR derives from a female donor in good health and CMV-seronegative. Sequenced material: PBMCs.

CDR3 sequence: CASSNSDSLNYGYTF. The CDR3 DNA reads TGTGCCAGTAGTAATTCGGACAGCTTGAACTATGGCTACACCTTC. The chain has TRBV19 and TRBJ1-2, with D possibly being TRBD1 (6 bases). The CDR3 is 15 residues long. Germline V gene sequence: CDR1 LNHDA, CDR2 SQIVND (reference sequence). Deletions cut 4 bases from V and 2 bases from J, with 14 bases between.